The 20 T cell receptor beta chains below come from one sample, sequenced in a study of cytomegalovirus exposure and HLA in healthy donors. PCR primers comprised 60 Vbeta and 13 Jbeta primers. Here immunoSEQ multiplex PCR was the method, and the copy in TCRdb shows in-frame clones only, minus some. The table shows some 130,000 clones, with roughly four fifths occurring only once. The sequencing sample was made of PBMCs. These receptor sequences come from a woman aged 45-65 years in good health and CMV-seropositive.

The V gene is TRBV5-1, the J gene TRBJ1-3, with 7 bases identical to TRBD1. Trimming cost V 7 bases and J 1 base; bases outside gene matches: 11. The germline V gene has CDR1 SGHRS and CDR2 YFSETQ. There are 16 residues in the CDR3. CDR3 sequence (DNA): TGCGCCAGCGATAACCACAGGGGTTTATCTGGAAACACCATATATTTT. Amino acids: CASDNHRGLSGNTIYF.

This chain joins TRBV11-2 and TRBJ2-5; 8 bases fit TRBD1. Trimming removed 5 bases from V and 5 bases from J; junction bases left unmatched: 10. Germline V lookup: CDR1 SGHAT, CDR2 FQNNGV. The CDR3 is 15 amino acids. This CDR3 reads CASSIGTGEGETQYF. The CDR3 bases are TGTGCCAGCAGCATCGGGACAGGCGAGGGGGAGACCCAGTACTTC.

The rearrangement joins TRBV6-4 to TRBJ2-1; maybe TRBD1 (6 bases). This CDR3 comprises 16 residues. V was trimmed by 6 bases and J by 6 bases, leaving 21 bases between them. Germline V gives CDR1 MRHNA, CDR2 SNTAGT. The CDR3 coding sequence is TGTGCCAGCAGCCTCCGGGCCCAGGGGTATCGCAATGAGCAGTTCTTC. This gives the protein CASSLRAQGYRNEQFF.

The CDR3 nucleotides are TGTGCCAGCACCGATGTCCCGGGACAGGGCTCCGGGGAGCTGTTTTTT. Protein product: CASTDVPGQGSGELFF. The chain joins TRBV5-4 to TRBJ2-2; 9 nucleotides match TRBD1. Looked up from germline, CDR1 is SGHNT and CDR2 is YYREEE (reference sequence). V shed 6 bases and J 6 bases; nucleotides not matched to a gene: 12. This CDR3 contains 16 residues.

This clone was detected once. The CDR3: CAISESIMGGSSQYF. Written as DNA, the CDR3 is TGTGCCATCAGTGAGTCAATCATGGGGGGAAGTTCCCAGTACTTC. The rearrangement uses TRBV10-3 and TRBJ2-5; the D gene is possibly TRBD2 (6 bases). Trimming pared 0 bases from V and 9 bases from J, leaving 17 bases between. The length of the CDR3 is 15 residues. Germline V gene data show CDR1 as ENHRY and CDR2 as SYGVKD.

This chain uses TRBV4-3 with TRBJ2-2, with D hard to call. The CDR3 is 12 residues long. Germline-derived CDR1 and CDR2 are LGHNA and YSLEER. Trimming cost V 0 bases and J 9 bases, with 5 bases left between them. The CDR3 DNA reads TGCGCCAGCAGCCAAGATCGTCGGGAGCTGTTTTTT. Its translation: CASSQDRRELFF.

The CDR3 is CASSSGGLAGYNEQFF. The DNA for the CDR3 is TGTGCCAGCAGCTCGGGGGGGCTAGCGGGGTACAATGAGCAGTTCTTC. The rearrangement links TRBV7-6 to TRBJ2-1, with 9 bases aligning to TRBD2. Germline V lookup: CDR1 SGHVS, CDR2 FNYEAQ. This CDR3 spans 16 amino acids. V dropped 4 bases and J dropped 4; count of bases not matched to a gene: 8.

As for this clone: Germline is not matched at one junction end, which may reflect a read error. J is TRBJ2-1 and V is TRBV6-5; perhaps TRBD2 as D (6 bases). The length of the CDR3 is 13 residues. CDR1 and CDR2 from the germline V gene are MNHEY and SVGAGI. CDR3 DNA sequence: TGTGCCAGCCGACGTGGGGGGTACAATGGGCAGTTCTTC. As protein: CASRRGGYNGQFF.

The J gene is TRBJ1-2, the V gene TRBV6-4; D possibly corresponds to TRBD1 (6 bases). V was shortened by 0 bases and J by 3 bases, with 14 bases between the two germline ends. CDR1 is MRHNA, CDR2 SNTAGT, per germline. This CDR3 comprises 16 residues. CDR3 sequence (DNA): TGTGCCAGCAGTGACTCGATTAATACAGGGCACTATGGCTACACCTTC. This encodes CASSDSINTGHYGYTF.

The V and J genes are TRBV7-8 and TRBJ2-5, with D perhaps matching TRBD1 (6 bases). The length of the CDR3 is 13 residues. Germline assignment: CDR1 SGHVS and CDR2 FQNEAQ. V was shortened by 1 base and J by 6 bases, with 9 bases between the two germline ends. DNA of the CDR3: TGTGCCAGCAGCTTAGGAGACAGGAAGACCCAGTACTTC. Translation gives CASSLGDRKTQYF.

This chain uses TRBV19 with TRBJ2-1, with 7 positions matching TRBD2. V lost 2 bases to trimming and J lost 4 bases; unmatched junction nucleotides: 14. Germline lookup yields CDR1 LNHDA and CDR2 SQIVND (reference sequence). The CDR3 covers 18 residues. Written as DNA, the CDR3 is TGTGCCAGTAGTATACCCCGAGGTGGCGGGGGAGGTTACAATGAGCAGTTCTTC. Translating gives CASSIPRGGGGGYNEQFF.

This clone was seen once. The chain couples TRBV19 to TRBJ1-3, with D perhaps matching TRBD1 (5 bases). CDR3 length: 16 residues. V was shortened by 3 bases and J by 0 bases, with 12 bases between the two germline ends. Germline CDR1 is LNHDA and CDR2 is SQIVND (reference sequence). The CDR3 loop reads CASSMDTDNSGNTIYF. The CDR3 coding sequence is TGTGCCAGTAGTATGGACACGGACAACTCTGGAAACACCATATATTTT.

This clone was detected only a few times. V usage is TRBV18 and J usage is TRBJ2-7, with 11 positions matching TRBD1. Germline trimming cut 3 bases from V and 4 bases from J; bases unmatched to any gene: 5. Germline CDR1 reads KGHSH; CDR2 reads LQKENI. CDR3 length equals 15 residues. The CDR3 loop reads CASSPRTGGIYEQYF. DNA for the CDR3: TGTGCCAGCTCACCGCGGACAGGGGGCATTTACGAGCAGTACTTC.

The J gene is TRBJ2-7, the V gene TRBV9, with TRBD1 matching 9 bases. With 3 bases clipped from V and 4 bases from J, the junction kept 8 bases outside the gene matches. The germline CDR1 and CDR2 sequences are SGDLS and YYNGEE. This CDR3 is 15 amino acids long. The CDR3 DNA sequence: TGTGCCAGCAGCGGGGGACAGGGAGTAGGATACGAGCAGTACTTC. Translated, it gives CASSGGQGVGYEQYF.

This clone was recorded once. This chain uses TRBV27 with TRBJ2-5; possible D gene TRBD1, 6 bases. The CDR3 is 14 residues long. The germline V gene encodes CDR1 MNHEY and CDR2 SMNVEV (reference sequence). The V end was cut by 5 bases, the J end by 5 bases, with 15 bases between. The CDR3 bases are TGTGCCAGCAGTCCCGGACAGTGGGGGGAGACCCAGTACTTC. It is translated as CASSPGQWGETQYF.

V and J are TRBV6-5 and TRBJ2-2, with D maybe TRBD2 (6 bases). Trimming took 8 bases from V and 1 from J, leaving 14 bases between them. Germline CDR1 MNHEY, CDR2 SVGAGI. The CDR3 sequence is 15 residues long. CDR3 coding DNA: TGTGCCAGCGGGACGGGACTCTTGAACACCGGGGAGCTGTTTTTT. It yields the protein CASGTGLLNTGELFF.

DNA of the CDR3: TGTGCCTCAATCCCGACACAAACCGGCAATGAGCAGTTCTTC. As protein: CASIPTQTGNEQFF. The chain has TRBV10-3 and TRBJ2-1; no clear D. The V gene's germline CDR1 is ENHRY and CDR2 SYGVKD. Deletions cut 11 bases from V and 6 bases from J, with 20 bases between. CDR3 size: 14 residues.

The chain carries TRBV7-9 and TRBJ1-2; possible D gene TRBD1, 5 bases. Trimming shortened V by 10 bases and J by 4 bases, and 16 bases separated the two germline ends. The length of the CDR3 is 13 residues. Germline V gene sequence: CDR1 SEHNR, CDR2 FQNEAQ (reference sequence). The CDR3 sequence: CATIQGVGYGYTF. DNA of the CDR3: TGTGCCACCATCCAGGGTGTGGGCTATGGCTACACCTTC.

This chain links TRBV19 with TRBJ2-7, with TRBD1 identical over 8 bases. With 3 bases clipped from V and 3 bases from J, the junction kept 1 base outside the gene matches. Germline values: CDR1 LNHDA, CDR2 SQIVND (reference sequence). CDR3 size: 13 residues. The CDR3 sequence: CASSITGGYEQYF. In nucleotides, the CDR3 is TGTGCCAGTAGTATTACAGGGGGCTACGAGCAGTACTTC.

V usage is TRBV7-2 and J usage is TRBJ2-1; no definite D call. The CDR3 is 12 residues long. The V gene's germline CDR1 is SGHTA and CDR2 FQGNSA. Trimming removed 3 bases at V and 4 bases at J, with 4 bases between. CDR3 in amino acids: CASSFAYNEQFF. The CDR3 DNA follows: TGTGCCAGCAGCTTCGCGTACAATGAGCAGTTCTTC.